These 26 T cell receptor beta chains were all obtained from the same sample, sequenced in a study of yellow fever vaccine responses in identical twins. In TCRdb, the RT-PCR reads were re-called with MiXCR into one record per CDR3 protein. The data hold around 20,000 distinct CDR3 sequences, with about two thirds observed a single time. Material: T cells from blood (PBMCs), unsorted or a sorted subset (not recorded which), obtained before or after yellow fever vaccination (not recorded which). Receptors originate from a woman younger than 30 who received the yellow fever vaccine.

V gene TRBV6-1 combines with J gene TRBJ1-1; D is ambiguous. This CDR3 is built from 14 residues. Germline CDR1 reads MNHNS; CDR2 reads SASEGT. With 3 bases removed from V and 4 bases from J, the gap between germline ends came to 12 bases. CDR3: CASSDPPESTEAFF. CDR3 sequence (DNA): TGTGCCAGCAGTGACCCGCCAGAATCCACTGAAGCTTTCTTT.

The rearrangement links TRBV6-1 to TRBJ1-3, with D uncertain. Germline loops: CDR1 MNHNS, CDR2 SASEGT. This CDR3 region has 15 residues. V was trimmed by 6 bases and J by 0 bases, leaving 12 bases between them. CDR3 loop: CASRPPGSSGNTIYF. CDR3 DNA: TGTGCCAGCAGACCGCCGGGGTCCTCTGGAAACACCATATATTTT.

This chain connects TRBV14 to TRBJ2-1, with D perhaps TRBD2 (5 bases). There are 14 residues in the CDR3. V was trimmed by 3 bases and J by 9 bases, leaving 15 bases between them. The germline V gene encodes CDR1 SGHDN and CDR2 FVKESK. The DNA of the CDR3 is TGTGCCAGCAGCCACTCGGCTAGCCTCGGTGAGCAGTTCTTC. This gives the protein CASSHSASLGEQFF.

A few counts support this clonotype. V and J are TRBV29-1 and TRBJ2-7, with 9 bases aligning to TRBD2. With 4 bases clipped from V and 0 bases from J, the junction kept 1 base outside the gene matches. Germline CDR1 is SQVTM and CDR2 is ANQGSEA. This CDR3 contains 13 residues. DNA of the CDR3: TGCAGCGTTGGGCGGGAGGGCTCCTACGAGCAGTACTTC. Translated: CSVGREGSYEQYF.

The chain combines TRBV18 with TRBJ2-1; D is perhaps TRBD2 (6 bases). This CDR3 region has 17 residues. The germline V and J ends were trimmed by 4 bases and 1 base, with 17 bases remaining between them. Looked up from germline, CDR1 is KGHSH and CDR2 is LQKENI. CDR3 nucleotides: TGTGCCAGCTCACTGCGAATCGGGACTCAATCCTACAATGAGCAGTTCTTC. It codes for CASSLRIGTQSYNEQFF.

This chain links TRBV29-1 with TRBJ1-2, with D unclear. The CDR3 has 13 residues. Trimming removed 1 base from V and 6 bases from J, with 12 bases in between. Germline assignment: CDR1 SQVTM and CDR2 ANQGSEA. In DNA, the CDR3 is TGCAGCGTTGAAGGGCCGGGGAGAGATGGCTACACCTTC. Amino acid sequence: CSVEGPGRDGYTF. Drawing the rest from reference TRBV29-1 and TRBJ1-2, the complete variable domain is SAVISQKPSRDICQRGTSLTIQCQVDSQVTMMFWYRQQPGQSLTLIATANQGSEATYESGFVIDKFPISRPNLTFSTLTVSNMSPEDSSIYLCSVEGPGRDGYTFGSGTRLTVV.

The genes are TRBV20-1 and TRBJ1-5, with 9 positions matching TRBD1. V dropped 4 bases and J dropped 8; count of bases not matched to a gene: 9. Germline V gives CDR1 DFQATT, CDR2 SNEGSKA (reference sequence). The CDR3 loop spans 14 amino acids. The CDR3 reads CSATGQGGLEPQHF. CDR3 nucleotides: TGCAGTGCTACGGGACAGGGTGGTTTGGAGCCCCAGCATTTT.

This clonotype was recorded only once. The gene calls are TRBV7-3 and TRBJ2-1; a possible D gene is TRBD2 (5 bases). CDR1 SGHTA and CDR2 FQGTGA come from the germline V gene. The CDR3 covers 13 residues. The V end lost 4 bases, the J end lost 2 bases, and 6 bases lay between the germline ends. Written as DNA, the CDR3 is TGTGCCAGCAGCTCAGCGGCCTACAATGAGCAGTTCTTC. Its translation is CASSSAAYNEQFF.

This sequence joins TRBV20-1 and TRBJ2-7; 10 bases agree with TRBD1. The CDR3 totals 13 residues. The germline V gene has CDR1 DFQATT and CDR2 SNEGSKA (reference sequence). The junction had 6 bases not matched to a gene; V was cut back by 6 bases and J by 4 bases. CDR3 residues: CSAPADRGYEQYF. The CDR3 coding sequence is TGCAGTGCCCCGGCGGACAGGGGGTACGAGCAGTACTTC.

This clonotype was seen a handful of times. The J gene is TRBJ2-7, the V gene TRBV7-7; TRBD1 matches 10 bases. CDR1 is SSHAT, CDR2 FNYEAQ, per germline (reference sequence). J was trimmed by 7 bases and V by 4 bases; bases with no gene match: 13. CDR3 size: 16 residues. As DNA, the CDR3 is TGTGCCAGCAGCTCACACCCGAATGGACAGGGGGGTGAGCAGTACTTC. Its protein product is CASSSHPNGQGGEQYF.

This clonotype was seen a single time. The chain is built from TRBV2 and TRBJ2-7; perhaps TRBD1 as D (5 bases). The CDR3 spans 11 residues. V lost 7 bases and J lost 7, with 11 bases in between. Germline lookup yields CDR1 SNHLY and CDR2 FYNNEI. As DNA, the CDR3 is TGTGCCAGCACAGGGTCAGGGGAGCAGTACTTC. This encodes CASTGSGEQYF.

A single count supports this clonotype. This chain uses TRBV2 with TRBJ1-1; unclear D gene. The CDR3 runs 12 residues. CDR1 is SNHLY and CDR2 is FYNNEI in the germline V gene. V shed 4 bases and J shed 5 bases, with 8 bases lying between them. The CDR3 DNA reads TGTGCCAGCAGTGTTTGGGGAACTGAAGCTTTCTTT. As protein: CASSVWGTEAFF.

This chain uses TRBV3-1 with TRBJ2-5; 10 bases fit TRBD1. From germline, CDR1 is LGHDT and CDR2 YNNKEL (reference sequence). This CDR3 has 15 amino acids. V shed 8 bases, J shed 3 bases, and the junction held 9 bases outside the gene matches. The CDR3 nucleotides are TGTGCCAGCCGAACCGGGACAGGGGTAGAAGAGACCCAGTACTTC. It translates to CASRTGTGVEETQYF.

The chain combines TRBV20-1 with TRBJ2-7; no reliable D call. Trimming stripped 6 bases from V and 7 bases from J, with 13 bases between. This CDR3 has 11 residues. Germline V gene sequence: CDR1 DFQATT, CDR2 SNEGSKA (reference sequence). The CDR3 region is CSARVGGEQYF. As DNA, the CDR3 is TGCAGTGCCCGGGTCGGTGGAGAGCAGTACTTC.

The CDR3 reads CASSLALSAGSETQYF. For the CDR3, the DNA is TGTGCCAGCAGCTTAGCGCTAAGCGCAGGATCAGAGACCCAGTACTTC. The rearrangement uses TRBV11-1 and TRBJ2-5; no definite D call. Germline CDR1 is SGHAT and CDR2 is FQDESV (reference sequence). This CDR3 is built from 16 residues. Trimming took off 0 bases at V and 4 bases at J, with 15 bases between the two ends.

The CDR3 here is CASSLRLAGDVGELFF. The DNA of the CDR3 is TGTGCCAGCAGCTTGCGACTAGCGGGAGACGTCGGGGAGCTGTTTTTT. The V call is TRBV7-6, the J call TRBJ2-2, with 12 nucleotides matching TRBD2. Germline CDR1 is SGHVS and CDR2 is FNYEAQ. The V gene end was trimmed by 3 bases and the J gene end by 7 bases; junction bases not matched to a gene: 6. The CDR3 is 16 amino acids.

In the case of this clonotype: Sequence at one end of the junction differs from germline and may be a read error. This sequence joins TRBV7-3 and TRBJ2-1; no reliable D call. Germline CDR1 SGHTA, CDR2 FQGTGA. The CDR3 loop spans 15 amino acids. The CDR3 DNA sequence: TGTGCCAGCAGCTCATCGGGTCAGTCCTACAACGAGCAGTTCTTC. This translates into CASSSSGQSYNEQFF.

The V call is TRBV3-1, the J call TRBJ2-5; 7 bases map to TRBD2. CDR1 is LGHDT and CDR2 is YNNKEL in the germline V gene (reference sequence). This CDR3 contains 14 residues. Germline trimming cut 2 bases from V and 6 bases from J; bases unmatched to any gene: 6. The CDR3 is CASSQKGRAKTQYF. The DNA of the CDR3 is TGTGCCAGCAGCCAAAAAGGGAGGGCCAAGACCCAGTACTTC.

The chain employs TRBV10-3 and TRBJ2-1, with TRBD2 matching 7 bases. Losses at the gene ends were 3 bases for V and 1 base for J; bases not matched to a gene: 3. This CDR3 spans 15 amino acids. Germline V lookup: CDR1 ENHRY, CDR2 SYGVKD. CDR3 amino acids: CAISESGASYNEQFF. The CDR3 bases are TGTGCCATCAGTGAAAGCGGGGCGTCCTACAATGAGCAGTTCTTC.

The chain uses TRBV11-1 and TRBJ2-3; a possible D gene is TRBD2 (6 bases). V was pared by 5 bases and J by 1 base, with 10 bases between. The germline V gene has CDR1 SGHAT and CDR2 FQDESV (reference sequence). This CDR3 is built from 14 residues. The CDR3 DNA follows: TGTGCCAGCAGCCGGCGCGGGGGCACAGATACGCAGTATTTT. This encodes CASSRRGGTDTQYF.

V is TRBV13 and J is TRBJ1-4; D is perhaps TRBD1 (6 bases). Germline values: CDR1 PRHDT, CDR2 FYEKMQ (reference sequence). This CDR3 is 15 amino acids long. The germline V and J ends were trimmed by 6 bases and 0 bases, with 11 bases remaining between them. The CDR3 reads CASRDSSATNEKLFF. CDR3 in DNA: TGTGCCAGCAGGGACAGTTCTGCAACTAATGAAAAACTGTTTTTT.

The V call is TRBV10-1, the J call TRBJ2-7, with unresolved D. The CDR3 length is 13 residues. V gave up 7 bases and J gave up 1 base, with 11 bases separating them. Germline V gene data show CDR1 as WNHNN and CDR2 as SYGVQD (reference sequence). CDR3 residues: CASNRRISYEQYV. As DNA, the CDR3 is TGCGCCAGCAACAGACGGATATCCTACGAGCAGTACGTC.

V gene TRBV11-2 combines with J gene TRBJ2-1, with unresolved D. This CDR3 is built from 12 residues. The germline V gene has CDR1 SGHAT and CDR2 FQNNGV. Trimming stripped 3 bases from V and 7 bases from J, with 7 bases between. CDR3 nucleotide sequence: TGTGCCAGCAGCTTTGTGCGGAATGAGCAGTTCTTC. Translating it yields CASSFVRNEQFF.

V and J are TRBV5-1 and TRBJ1-1; unclear D gene. Germline CDR1 reads SGHRS; CDR2 reads YFSETQ. This CDR3 region has 14 residues. Trimming cost V 0 bases and J 1 base, with 7 bases left between them. CDR3 bases: TGCGCCAGCAGCTTGGTGTTCAGGAACACTGAAGCTTTCTTT. It encodes CASSLVFRNTEAFF.

This clonotype was counted a few times. The chain is built from TRBV18 and TRBJ1-1; 8 nucleotides match TRBD1. Per germline, CDR1 KGHSH and CDR2 LQKENI. The CDR3 has 14 residues. The V segment lost 3 bases and the J segment 3 bases; nucleotides outside the gene matches: 3. The CDR3 DNA follows: TGTGCCAGCTCACCCAGGGGGCAGGACACTGAAGCTTTCTTT. As protein: CASSPRGQDTEAFF.

This chain joins TRBV4-2 and TRBJ2-1, with D perhaps matching TRBD1 or TRBD2 (5 bases each). V dropped 0 bases and J dropped 0 bases, with 12 bases sitting between them. The CDR3 runs 17 residues. Germline-derived CDR1 and CDR2 are LGHNA and YNFKEQ. This chain's CDR3 is CASSQDRDASSYNEQFF. In DNA form, the CDR3 reads TGTGCCAGCAGCCAAGATCGGGACGCTAGCTCCTACAATGAGCAGTTCTTC.